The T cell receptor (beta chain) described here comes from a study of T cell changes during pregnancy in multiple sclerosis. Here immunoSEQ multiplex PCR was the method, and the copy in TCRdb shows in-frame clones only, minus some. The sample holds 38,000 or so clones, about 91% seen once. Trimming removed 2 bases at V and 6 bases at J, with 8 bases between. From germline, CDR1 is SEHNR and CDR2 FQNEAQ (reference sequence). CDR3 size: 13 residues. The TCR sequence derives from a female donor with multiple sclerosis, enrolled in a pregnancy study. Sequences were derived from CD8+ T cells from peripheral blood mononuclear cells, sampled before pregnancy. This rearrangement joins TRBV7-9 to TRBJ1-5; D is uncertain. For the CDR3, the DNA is TGTGCCAGCAGCTTATTTTTCGGTCAGCCCCAGCATTTT. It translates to CASSLFFGQPQHF.